The sequence of this T cell receptor (beta chain) was determined in a study of T cell changes during pregnancy in multiple sclerosis. J lost 4 bases, V lost 4 bases, and 6 bases had no gene match. CDR1 SGDLS and CDR2 YYNGEE come from the germline V gene. This CDR3 contains 15 residues. Clones were read by immunoSEQ multiplex PCR, and TCRdb kept only the in-frame ones, dropping some. Of approximately 39,000 clones listed, over 80% are singletons. The specimen sequenced was PBMCs (not recorded whether the cells were cultured). The clonotype comes from a female donor with multiple sclerosis, enrolled in a pregnancy study. The rearrangement links TRBV9 to TRBJ1-3; 9 bases line up with TRBD1. DNA of the CDR3: TGTGCCAGCAGCAAACAGGGGGCAAACGGAAACACCATATATTTT. Amino acids: CASSKQGANGNTIYF.